These 6 T cell receptor beta chains were sequenced from one sample in a study of T-cell memory formation after mild COVID-19. One entry per CDR3 protein, called by TCRdb with MiXCR from the 5' RACE reads. The data contain some 410,000 distinct CDR3 sequences, more than 20% of them singletons. Sample: PBMCs or a T cell subset sorted from them (not recorded which). The receptors originated from an adult woman who had mild COVID-19 (a few samples of this study predate the infection). Cell type and time point are not known.

This chain connects TRBV6-6 to TRBJ2-7; D is possibly TRBD2 (6 bases). V lost 7 bases to trimming and J lost 0 bases, with 16 bases between them. The CDR3 spans 15 residues. Germline assignment: CDR1 MNHNY and CDR2 SVGAGI (reference sequence). CDR3 sequence reads: CASKSGGILSYEQYF. DNA of the CDR3: TGTGCCAGCAAGTCGGGCGGGATCCTCTCCTACGAGCAGTACTTC.

The gene calls are TRBV20-1 and TRBJ2-1, with TRBD2 matching 9 bases. The V segment lost 0 bases and the J segment 15 bases; nucleotides outside the gene matches: 6. Germline CDR1 DFQATT, CDR2 SNEGSKA (reference sequence). The CDR3 length is 12 residues. The CDR3 DNA reads as TGCAGTGCTAGAGATAGGGGGACTAGCACGTTCTTC. Translated: CSARDRGTSTFF.

Regarding this clonotype: At one of its ends the junction is not consistent with the germline gene, which may arise from a read error. Here the CDR3 reads CASSLRGLAGVNSGELFF. The DNA of the CDR3 is TGTGCCAGCAGTCTGAGGGGACTAGCGGGAGTAAACAGCGGGGAGCTGTTTTTT. The rearrangement links TRBV7-8 to TRBJ2-2; the match to TRBD2 covers 14 bases. CDR3 size: 18 residues. Germline V gene lookup returns CDR1 SGHVS and CDR2 FQNEAQ.

This clonotype was seen a few times. This chain links TRBV7-9 with TRBJ2-7, with 11 bases lining up with TRBD2. The V gene end was trimmed by 3 bases and the J gene end by 7 bases; junction bases not matched to a gene: 11. The germline gives CDR1 SEHNR, CDR2 FQNEAQ (reference sequence). The CDR3 is made up of 16 amino acids. This CDR3 is CASSFGGTSGSWEQYF. The CDR3 DNA reads TGTGCCAGCAGCTTTGGGGGGACTAGCGGATCCTGGGAGCAGTACTTC.

This clonotype was counted ten times or more. The chain recombines TRBV5-1 with TRBJ2-3; D may be TRBD2 (5 bases). Looked up from germline, CDR1 is SGHRS and CDR2 is YFSETQ. The V end lost 0 bases, the J end lost 0 bases, and 5 bases lay between the germline ends. This CDR3 comprises 14 residues. The CDR3 DNA reads TGCGCCAGCAGCTTGGGGACTAGCACAGATACGCAGTATTTT. It specifies CASSLGTSTDTQYF.

This clonotype was found many times. The J gene is TRBJ2-7, the V gene TRBV3-1; a weak D match, TRBD2 (5 bases). V lost 1 base, J lost 2 bases, and 12 bases lay in between. CDR1 is LGHDT, CDR2 YNNKEL, per germline (reference sequence). The CDR3 consists of 15 residues. The CDR3 DNA sequence: TGTGCCAGCAGCCAAGGAGGGATACTACCCTACGAGCAGTACTTC. It codes for CASSQGGILPYEQYF.